These T cell receptor beta chains were read from a single sample in a study of cytomegalovirus exposure and HLA in healthy donors. Libraries were prepared by immunoSEQ multiplex PCR; TCRdb keeps only in-frame clonotypes and omits some of them. The repertoire consists of roughly 98,000 clones, with roughly 74% occurring once and the leading ten covering 11% to 15%. Sequenced material: PBMCs. Receptors originate from a woman in her 70s in good health and CMV-seropositive. Each CDR3 is given with its conserved first and last residue. Each record gives: V gene, clone size, J gene, CDR3 length, D gene, CDR3 DNA, CDR3 protein. A D gene is named only where the DNA matches it firmly. Expanded clones are given a class, and other clones once, few, many or no size at all.

TRBV4-1	NA	TRBJ2-2	16	TRBD2	TGCGCCAGCAGCCAGGGGCGGGGAGGGGACACCGGGGAGCTGTTTTTT	CASSQGRGGDTGELFF
TRBV29-1	few	TRBJ2-2	12	NA	TGCAGCGTCCCTACTGTCACCGGGGAGCTGTTTTTT	CSVPTVTGELFF
TRBV28	NA	TRBJ1-2	12	NA	TGTGCCAGCAGTTTTCAGAACTATGGCTACACCTTC	CASSFQNYGYTF
TRBV29-1	NA	TRBJ2-5	13	NA	TGCAGCGTTGATGGGCAGACCAGAGAGACCCAGTACTTC	CSVDGQTRETQYF
TRBV27	NA	TRBJ1-1	13	NA	TGTGCCAGCACTGCCGATTGGGGGGGTGAAGCTTTCTTT	CASTADWGGEAFF
TRBV18	few	TRBJ1-1	18	TRBD1	TGTGCCAGCTCACCTGTTGACCCGGGACAGTACCACCGCTTAGGAGCTTTCTTT	CASSPVDPGQYHRLGAFF
TRBV28	NA	TRBJ1-5	13	NA	TGTGCCATGCAATCGGGGGGCAATCAGCCCCAGCATTTT	CAMQSGGNQPQHF
TRBV18	NA	TRBJ2-3	13	NA	TGTGCCAGCTCCGTTATTGGCACAGATACGCAGTATTTT	CASSVIGTDTQYF
TRBV9	NA	TRBJ2-3	16	TRBD1	TGTGCCAGCAGCTCCAGAGGGACAGGGAGCACAGATACGCAGTATTTT	CASSSRGTGSTDTQYF
TRBV19	NA	TRBJ2-7	19	NA	TGTGCCAGTAGTATCCTCCATGGCGCAGGGCAAGTCGCCAACGGCGAGCAGTACTTC	CASSILHGAGQVANGEQYF
TRBV28	NA	TRBJ2-5	15	TRBD1	TGTGCCAGCAGTCGCTCCGGGACAGGGCGGAGCAGGCAGTACTTC	CASSRSGTGRSRQYF
TRBV2	NA	TRBJ1-3	17	NA	TGTGCCAGCAGTGAATTTGGCACAGGGCCCTCTGGAAACACCATATATTTT	CASSEFGTGPSGNTIYF
TRBV27	NA	TRBJ2-1	17	TRBD2	TGTGCCAGCAGTTCAGGACTAGCGGGAGTTGGCTACAATGAGCAGTTCTTC	CASSSGLAGVGYNEQFF
TRBV28	NA	TRBJ2-6	18	NA	TGTGCCAGCAGTTCCGCACATACCGGCAGGGCTGGGGCCAACGTCCTGACTTTC	CASSSAHTGRAGANVLTF
TRBV5-1	NA	TRBJ2-1	14	TRBD1	TGCGCCAGCAGTCCGGGACAGGGTTACAATGAGCAGTTCTTC	CASSPGQGYNEQFF
TRBV5-1	NA	TRBJ1-3	14	NA	TGCGCCAGCAGCTTGGGGCAGGGGGGAAACACCATATATTTT	CASSLGQGGNTIYF
TRBV15	few	TRBJ2-5	14	TRBD2	TGTGCCACCAGCCTTGGCGGGAGCCAAGAGACCCAGTACTTC	CATSLGGSQETQYF
TRBV13	NA	TRBJ1-1	13	TRBD1	TGTGCCAGCAGCTTAGAAAGACAGGGGGCGGCTTTCTTT	CASSLERQGAAFF
TRBV9	NA	TRBJ2-1	15	TRBD2	TGTGCCAGCAGCGTAGCGGGGGGAGCTTTCGATGAGCAGTTCTTC	CASSVAGGAFDEQFF
TRBV28	NA	TRBJ1-2	13	NA	TGTGCCAGCAGGACAGTGGCCCCCTATGGCTACACCTTC	CASRTVAPYGYTF
TRBV19	NA	TRBJ2-3	15	NA	TGTGCCAGTAGTCCCCGGGACTCCCGCACAGATACGCAGTATTTT	CASSPRDSRTDTQYF
TRBV2	few	TRBJ2-7	17	TRBD1	TGTGCCAGCAAGCGCTCCGGGACAGGGAAGGGAAACTACGAGCAGTACTTC	CASKRSGTGKGNYEQYF
TRBV5-6	NA	TRBJ2-3	16	TRBD1	TGTGCCAGCAGCGCCCGGGACAGGGGCCTCCCAGATACGCAGTATTTT	CASSARDRGLPDTQYF
TRBV9	NA	TRBJ2-2	19	TRBD2	TGTGCCAGCAGCGTAACGCTAGCGGGAAACCCCATGAACACCGGGGAGCTGTTTTTT	CASSVTLAGNPMNTGELFF
TRBV5-1	few	TRBJ2-2	17	TRBD2	TGCGCCAGCAGCCCTCGACTAGCGGGCCCGAACACCGGGGAGCTGTTTTTT	CASSPRLAGPNTGELFF
TRBV29-1	few	TRBJ1-1	13	NA	TGCAGCGTAGTTGACCGGGGGAACACTGAAGCTTTCTTT	CSVVDRGNTEAFF
TRBV5-6	NA	TRBJ1-2	13	NA	TGTGCCAGCAGCTTGGATGAGGGAGTTGGCTACACCTTC	CASSLDEGVGYTF
TRBV5-4	once	TRBJ2-2	13	NA	TGTGCCAGCAGCTTGGCCAACCGGGGGGAGCTGTTTTTT	CASSLANRGELFF